These 28 T cell receptor beta chains share one sample of origin, sequenced in a study of metastatic and nonmetastatic thyroid tumors. With MiXCR, TCRdb reprocessed the PCR reads. Among about 64,000 clones listed, roughly 16% were seen once. Nobody among the patients had been given any treatment before thyroid surgery. Input material: blood. The receptors were sampled from a male donor with papillary thyroid cancer or a benign thyroid nodule (not recorded which). Some clones in this sample may be carry-over from other donors' samples.

This clone was seen more than once but under ten times. The rearrangement uses TRBV6-2 or TRBV6-3 and TRBJ1-4; 9 nucleotides match TRBD1. The CDR3 runs 14 residues. The junction had 3 bases not matched to a gene; V was cut back by 2 bases and J by 8 bases. Germline CDR1 MNHEY, CDR2 SVGEGT. Written as DNA, the CDR3 is TGTGCCAGCAGTTACGTGACAGGGGGGGAAAAACTGTTTTTT. It is translated as CASSYVTGGEKLFF.

This clone was counted at least ten times. The chain has TRBV5-1 and TRBJ1-6, with a tentative D call TRBD1 (5 bases). V was cut by 2 bases and J by 3 bases, with 12 bases left in between. The CDR3 totals 16 residues. Per the germline V gene, CDR1 is SGHRS and CDR2 is YFSETQ. The CDR3 DNA sequence: TGCGCCAGCAGCTTTACTTCGGGGGGCTATAATTCACCCCTCCACTTT. This encodes CASSFTSGGYNSPLHF.

This clone was seen ten or more times. The rearrangement uses TRBV12-5 and TRBJ2-1; perhaps TRBD2 as D (6 bases). The V gene's germline CDR1 is LGHNT and CDR2 FRNRAP. CDR3 size: 15 residues. V lost 3 bases and J lost 13, with 22 bases in between. DNA of the CDR3: TGTGCTAGTGGTTTTGGGGGGAGTAGTGGTTCAAGACAGTTCTTC. Translating it yields CASGFGGSSGSRQFF.

This clone was found a few times. A much bigger clone sits one base away, suggesting this may be a read error. Other DNA sequences from this sample encode an identical CDR3 as well. The rearrangement links TRBV6-4 to TRBJ2-1; 9 nucleotides align to TRBD1. There are 16 residues in the CDR3. Trimming took 2 bases from V and 7 from J; bases not matched to a gene: 9. Germline V lookup: CDR1 MRHNA, CDR2 SNTAGT. The CDR3 sequence: CASSDDPGQGANEQFF. The CDR3, as DNA: TGTGCCAGCAGTGACGATCCGGGACAGGGTGCTAATGAGCAGTTCTTC.

This clone was recorded at least ten times. The chain recombines TRBV10-3 with TRBJ2-4, with 8 nucleotides matching TRBD1. CDR1 is ENHRY, CDR2 SYGVKD, per germline. V was pared by 4 bases and J by 5 bases, with 7 bases of the junction left unmatched. The CDR3 loop spans 15 amino acids. The CDR3 reads CAISGTQGGQNIQYF. Written as DNA, the CDR3 is TGTGCCATCAGTGGTACACAGGGGGGTCAAAACATTCAGTACTTC.

This clone was recorded many times. The rearrangement joins TRBV12-3 or TRBV12-4 to TRBJ2-1; D may correspond to TRBD1 or TRBD2 (5 bases each). The V gene lost 5 bases and the J gene lost 9 bases, with 20 bases spanning the gap. The CDR3 is made up of 15 amino acids. The CDR3 spells CASSHLTGTEGEQFF. The CDR3 DNA sequence: TGTGCCAGCAGTCATTTAACCGGGACCGAGGGTGAGCAGTTCTTC.

The rearrangement joins TRBV6-1 to TRBJ1-1; D gene uncertain. V was clipped by 7 bases and J by 5 bases, with 14 bases between them. Germline V gene sequence: CDR1 MNHNS, CDR2 SASEGT. The CDR3 is 13 residues long. The CDR3 reads CASTRSLGTEAFF. The DNA for the CDR3 is TGTGCCAGCACCCGATCGCTGGGTACTGAAGCTTTCTTT.

In the case of this clone: A much larger clone lies a single base off, so this may be a read error. The chain links TRBV5-6 to TRBJ1-1; 7 nucleotides agree with TRBD1. The CDR3 runs to 12 residues. Germline-derived CDR1 and CDR2 are SGHDT and YYEEEE. Unmatched junction bases numbered 5, after V lost 5 bases and J lost 7 bases. CDR3 region: CASRSTGIEAFF. CDR3 nucleotides: TGTGCCAGCAGATCGACAGGGATTGAAGCTTTCTTT. The whole variable domain, remainder taken from reference TRBV5-6 and TRBJ1-1, is DAGVTQSPTHLIKTRGQQVTLRCSPKSGHDTVSWYQQALGQGPQFIFQYYEEEERQRGNFPDRFSGHQFPNYSSELNVNALLLGDSALYLCASRSTGIEAFFGQGTRLTVV.

At least ten counts were recorded for this clone. The chain recombines TRBV7-9 with TRBJ2-5; either TRBD1 or TRBD2 may supply D (5 bases each). V shed 7 bases and J shed 5 bases, with 11 bases lying between them. This CDR3 spans 12 amino acids. Germline lookup yields CDR1 SEHNR and CDR2 FQNEAQ (reference sequence). Written as DNA, the CDR3 is TGTGCCAGCAAGGGCAGGGAGGAGACCCAGTACTTC. Its translation: CASKGREETQYF.

This clone came up many times. The chain is built from TRBV9 and TRBJ1-5; TRBD1 might be the D (6 bases). Trimming stripped 0 bases from V and 2 bases from J, with 12 bases between. Germline V lookup: CDR1 SGDLS, CDR2 YYNGEE. There are 16 residues in the CDR3. The CDR3 loop reads CASSVGSGAGNQPQHF. CDR3 in DNA: TGTGCCAGCAGCGTAGGTTCGGGGGCTGGCAATCAGCCCCAGCATTTT.

The chain employs TRBV6-1 and TRBJ1-5; tentatively, D is TRBD1 (6 bases). CDR1 and CDR2 from the germline V gene are MNHNS and SASEGT. Between the trimmed V and J ends, which lost 5 bases and 4 bases, there was a span of 12 bases. The CDR3 loop spans 14 amino acids. CDR3 DNA: TGTGCCAGCAGTCCCGGGGGGCAGAATCAGCCCCAGCATTTT. This translates into CASSPGGQNQPQHF.

This clone was seen repeatedly, ten times or more. The chain recombines TRBV6-1 with TRBJ2-7, with TRBD2 identical over 7 bases. V was pared by 6 bases and J by 6 bases, with 8 bases of the junction left unmatched. The CDR3 consists of 13 residues. The V gene's germline CDR1 is MNHNS and CDR2 SASEGT. This CDR3 reads CASRTGLRGEQYV. The CDR3 DNA reads TGTGCCAGCAGAACGGGACTAAGGGGCGAGCAGTACGTC.

This clone came up many times. The chain is built from TRBV20-1 and TRBJ2-7; 9 bases align to TRBD1. The germline gives CDR1 DFQATT, CDR2 SNEGSKA (reference sequence). Trimming at V came to 1 base and at J to 3 bases, leaving 1 base not matched to a gene. CDR3 length equals 13 residues. CDR3 DNA sequence: TGCAGTGCTAGAGGGACAGGGGACTACGAGCAGTACGTC. It encodes CSARGTGDYEQYV.

There are many counts of this clone. The J gene is TRBJ1-4, the V gene TRBV2, with 7 bases fitting TRBD1. The length of the CDR3 is 14 residues. CDR1 and CDR2 from the germline V gene are SNHLY and FYNNEI. Trimming at V came to 6 bases and at J to 8 bases, leaving 9 bases not matched to a gene. The DNA of the CDR3 is TGTGCCAGCAGAGACGACAGGGTTAACGAAAAACTGTTTTTT. Translating gives CASRDDRVNEKLFF.

The V gene is TRBV7-8, the J gene TRBJ1-3; D unresolved. V lost 0 bases and J 0 bases, leaving 9 bases between the germline ends. This CDR3 comprises 16 residues. Germline CDR1 is SGHVS and CDR2 is FQNEAQ. CDR3 sequence reads: CASSLATLDSGNTIYF. The CDR3 coding sequence is TGTGCCAGCAGCTTAGCAACATTGGACTCTGGAAACACCATATATTTT.

This clone was counted ten times or more. The chain couples TRBV11-2 to TRBJ2-5; 8 nucleotides line up with TRBD2. The CDR3 loop spans 14 amino acids. CDR1 SGHAT and CDR2 FQNNGV come from the germline V gene. The trim removed 5 bases at V and 5 bases at J, leaving 7 bases unmatched. CDR3 nucleotides: TGTGCCAGCAGCCGCGCGGGGGGCGGGGAGACCCAGTACTTC. Translating gives CASSRAGGGETQYF.

At least ten counts were recorded for this clone. The chain joins TRBV18 to TRBJ2-1; maybe TRBD2 (5 bases). Trimming left V 0 bases short and J 4 bases short, with 10 bases between. Germline CDR1 and CDR2: KGHSH and LQKENI. There are 15 residues in the CDR3. CDR3 nucleotide sequence: TGTGCCAGCTCACCACCGACTAAACCTTACAATGAGCAGTTCTTC. This encodes CASSPPTKPYNEQFF.

This clone was recorded at least ten times. CDR3 sequence reads: CASSWGGEGETQYF. Written as DNA, the CDR3 is TGTGCCAGCAGCTGGGGGGGGGAGGGGGAGACCCAGTACTTC. The chain couples TRBV7-6 to TRBJ2-5; 7 bases map to TRBD2. The germline gives CDR1 SGHVS, CDR2 FNYEAQ. The V gene end was trimmed by 4 bases and the J gene end by 5 bases; junction bases not matched to a gene: 7. The CDR3 length is 14 residues.

This clone was counted at least ten times. V is TRBV19 and J is TRBJ2-1; D possibly corresponds to TRBD1 (5 bases). The CDR3 totals 15 residues. With 1 base removed from V and 3 bases from J, the gap between germline ends came to 10 bases. CDR1 and CDR2 (germline): LNHDA, SQIVND (reference sequence). The CDR3 nucleotides are TGTGCCAGTAGTATAGGGTTCCAGGGCTACAATGAGCAGTTCTTC. Translation: CASSIGFQGYNEQFF.

This clone has a count of ten or more. The CDR3: CASSLQGVDIQYF. In DNA form, the CDR3 reads TGTGCCAGCAGTTTACAAGGGGTTGACATTCAGTACTTC. The V and J genes are TRBV12-3 or TRBV12-4 and TRBJ2-4; D is perhaps TRBD1 (5 bases). Trimming removed 2 bases at V and 8 bases at J, with 10 bases between. This CDR3 spans 13 amino acids.

The table lists this clone with a few counts. One base away lies a much larger clone, so this may be a sequencing read error. This chain uses TRBV20-1 with TRBJ2-2; no reliable D call. This CDR3 is 12 amino acids long. The germline V gene encodes CDR1 DFQATT and CDR2 SNEGSKA (reference sequence). CDR3 DNA: TGCAGTGCTAGCACCAACACCTGGGAGCTGTTTTTT. This encodes CSASTNTWELFF.

This clone was detected ten times or more. V gene TRBV28 combines with J gene TRBJ2-7, with unresolved D. The V end lost 2 bases, the J end lost 3 bases, and 8 bases lay between the germline ends. Germline CDR1 MDHEN, CDR2 SYDVKM. The CDR3 covers 13 residues. CDR3 in DNA: TGTGCCAGCAGTTTACGGGCAGACTACGAGCAGTACGTC. Protein product: CASSLRADYEQYV.

This clone was detected only a few times. The V gene is TRBV27, the J gene TRBJ2-7; D not certain. From germline, CDR1 is MNHEY and CDR2 SMNVEV (reference sequence). The V end was cut by 5 bases, the J end by 1 base, with 15 bases between. CDR3 length: 15 amino acids. CDR3: CASSPIPRGSYEQYF. In DNA, the CDR3 is TGTGCCAGCAGTCCTATCCCCCGTGGATCCTACGAGCAGTACTTC.

Many counts were recorded for this clone. V is TRBV6-2 or TRBV6-3 and J is TRBJ1-5, with D unclear. The CDR3 loop spans 13 amino acids. Germline V gene lookup returns CDR1 MNHEY and CDR2 SVGEGT. Trimming took off 0 bases at V and 6 bases at J, with 6 bases between the two ends. CDR3 coding DNA: TGTGCCAGCAGTTACTCGGAGCCTCAGCCCCAGCATTTT. It specifies CASSYSEPQPQHF.

On this clone: Given a much more abundant clone one base away, this may be a read error. Additional DNA sequences in this sample encode the identical CDR3. The chain is built from TRBV29-1 and TRBJ2-3; a weak D match, TRBD2 (6 bases). Germline V gene lookup returns CDR1 SQVTM and CDR2 ANQGSEA. CDR3 length: 15 residues. Trimming stripped 6 bases from V and 4 bases from J, with 20 bases between. The CDR3 loop reads CSVCVGSGRPDTQYF. The CDR3 DNA sequence: TGCAGCGTCTGTGTCGGTAGCGGTAGACCAGATACGCAGTATTTT.

This clone has at least ten counts. The rearrangement links TRBV6-2 or TRBV6-3 to TRBJ2-1; D gene ambiguous. Trimming pared 7 bases from V and 8 bases from J, leaving 21 bases between. Germline V gene lookup returns CDR1 MNHEY and CDR2 SVGEGT. CDR3 length equals 15 residues. The CDR3 protein is CASTGAHVRGYEQFF. CDR3 DNA: TGTGCCAGCACCGGAGCACACGTCCGAGGCTATGAGCAGTTCTTC.

This clone occurred many times. CDR3 sequence (DNA): TGTGCCAGCAGTGAACGCGGCAGCCTGAACATTCAGTACTTC. Translating it yields CASSERGSLNIQYF. V and J are TRBV6-1 and TRBJ2-4, with D hard to call. Trimming removed 2 bases from V and 7 bases from J, with 12 bases in between. The CDR3 runs 14 residues. Germline V CDR1 and CDR2: MNHNS, SASEGT.

This clone came up a few times. This may be a read error, as it is one base from a much larger clone. The chain combines TRBV6-4 with TRBJ2-3; D may correspond to TRBD1 or TRBD2 (6 bases each). The CDR3 has 16 residues. Germline V gene lookup returns CDR1 MRHNA and CDR2 SNTAGT. CDR3: CASSDPLGGHTDTQYF. Here the CDR3 DNA reads TGTGCCAGCAGTGACCCGTTGGGGGGCCACACAGATACACAGTATTTT.